This section outlines one T cell receptor beta chain sequence together with its context. The sample comes from a study of beta chain features in type 1 diabetes. The overall study: No age, gender or cell yield differences were seen between patients and healthy donors.

Germline CDR1 GTSNPN, CDR2 SVGIG (reference sequence). This CDR3 has 14 amino acids. The V segment lost 3 bases and the J segment 7 bases; nucleotides outside the gene matches: 12. Expressed TCRB transcripts got sequenced, as all isolated RNA was reverse transcribed. TCRdb keeps only in-frame clones here, not all; method: immunoSEQ multiplex PCR. The table has 250,000 to 350,000 clones, approximately 11% seen once; the top ten hold under 0.02%. The sequencing input was naive CD4+ T cells from blood. The receptor's source is a woman under 40 in good health. This chain joins TRBV30 and TRBJ2-7; TRBD2 matches at 7 bases. CDR3 sequence reads: CAWREAGEYREQYF. DNA of the CDR3: TGTGCCTGGAGGGAGGCGGGAGAGTATCGTGAGCAGTACTTC.